The 9 T cell receptor beta chains below all came from one sample that was sequenced in a study of CD8 T cells in ankylosing spondylitis. Findings and limits, study-wide: Characteristic of ankylosing spondylitis blood, it appeared, was a TCR beta motif comprising about 8 highly homologous variants.

Using its own MiXCR run on the 5' RACE reads, TCRdb lists one record per CDR3 protein. The sample yields fewer than 650,000 distinct CDR3 sequences, about 12% seen once. Their recognized antigens are unknown. The sample taken for sequencing was blood, either unsorted or a sorted T cell fraction (not recorded which). Receptors originate from a male donor with ankylosing spondylitis.

The chain links TRBV29-1 to TRBJ1-5; the D is unclear. V lost 5 bases, J lost 4 bases, and 18 bases lay in between. This CDR3 contains 15 residues. CDR1 and CDR2 from the germline V gene are SQVTM and ANQGSEA. The CDR3 sequence is CSVLWAEFANQPQHF. The CDR3 DNA sequence: TGCAGCGTTCTGTGGGCGGAATTTGCTAATCAGCCCCAGCATTTT.

This clonotype is a singleton in its sample. This chain connects TRBV19 to TRBJ2-1; tentatively, D is TRBD2 (6 bases). The CDR3 is 16 residues long. Germline values: CDR1 LNHDA, CDR2 SQIVND (reference sequence). V was shortened by 4 bases and J by 3 bases, with 16 bases between the two germline ends. Here the CDR3 DNA reads TGTGCCAGTAGTACCCTAGCGAGCGTTTTCTACAATGAGCAGTTCTTC. Amino acid sequence: CASSTLASVFYNEQFF.

This clonotype was seen only a few times. The chain links TRBV7-8 to TRBJ2-1, with TRBD2 matching over 12 bases. The CDR3 sequence is 18 residues long. From germline, CDR1 is SGHVS and CDR2 FQNEAQ. The V segment lost 2 bases and the J segment 5 bases; nucleotides outside the gene matches: 10. DNA for the CDR3: TGTGCCAGCAGCTTATACCCACCCTGGACTAGCGGGAACAATGAGCAGTTCTTC. Amino acid sequence: CASSLYPPWTSGNNEQFF.

This chain links TRBV21-1 with TRBJ2-7; TRBD1 reflects the table's D call only, with no check against the DNA. TRBV21-1 is classified as a pseudogene. The CDR3 has 16 residues. CDR3 amino acids: CASSNLGTGLVREQYV. The DNA for the CDR3 is TGTGCCAGCAGCAATCTAGGGACAGGGCTCGTTAGGGAGCAGTACGTC.

The chain carries TRBV11-3 and TRBJ1-1, with 7 bases identical to TRBD1. Trimming at V came to 6 bases and at J to 8 bases, leaving 18 bases not matched to a gene. Germline lookup yields CDR1 SGHNT and CDR2 YENEEA. CDR3 length: 16 amino acids. CDR3 loop: CASRPRQGFSSTEAFF. CDR3 DNA: TGTGCCAGCAGGCCCCGACAGGGATTTTCCTCGACGGAAGCTTTCTTT.

This clonotype was recorded a few times. The V and J genes are TRBV28 and TRBJ2-7; D might be TRBD2 (6 bases). This CDR3 is built from 14 residues. V lost 3 bases, J lost 3 bases, and 12 bases lay in between. Germline assignment: CDR1 MDHEN and CDR2 SYDVKM. The CDR3 DNA reads as TGTGCCAGCAGTTTTAGACACGGGAGCTACGAGCAGTACGTC. Translating gives CASSFRHGSYEQYV.

This clonotype was picked up many times. The chain recombines TRBV3-1 with TRBJ2-1; perhaps TRBD2 as D (7 bases). V was trimmed by 3 bases and J by 3 bases, leaving 12 bases between them. In germline, CDR1 is LGHDT, CDR2 YNNKEL (reference sequence). CDR3 length: 15 residues. Here the CDR3 reads CASSQSRGGYNEQFF. CDR3 coding DNA: TGTGCCAGCAGCCAGAGTAGGGGGGGCTACAATGAGCAGTTCTTC.

This chain uses TRBV2 with TRBJ2-2; TRBD1 or TRBD2 may be the D gene (5 bases each). CDR3 length equals 14 residues. Germline loops: CDR1 SNHLY, CDR2 FYNNEI. The ends were cut back, 8 bases at V and 2 bases at J, with 12 bases in the middle. In DNA, the CDR3 is TGTGCCAGCGGGGGTCGCCGAAACACCGGGGAGCTGTTTTTT. Amino acid sequence: CASGGRRNTGELFF.

The chain recombines TRBV28 with TRBJ1-5; D is unclear. Germline CDR1 MDHEN, CDR2 SYDVKM. V was cut by 8 bases and J by 4 bases, with 15 bases left in between. The CDR3 totals 14 residues. CDR3 bases: TGTGCCAGCGAACAGCCGGGAAGGAATCAGCCCCAGCATTTT. Translated, it gives CASEQPGRNQPQHF.